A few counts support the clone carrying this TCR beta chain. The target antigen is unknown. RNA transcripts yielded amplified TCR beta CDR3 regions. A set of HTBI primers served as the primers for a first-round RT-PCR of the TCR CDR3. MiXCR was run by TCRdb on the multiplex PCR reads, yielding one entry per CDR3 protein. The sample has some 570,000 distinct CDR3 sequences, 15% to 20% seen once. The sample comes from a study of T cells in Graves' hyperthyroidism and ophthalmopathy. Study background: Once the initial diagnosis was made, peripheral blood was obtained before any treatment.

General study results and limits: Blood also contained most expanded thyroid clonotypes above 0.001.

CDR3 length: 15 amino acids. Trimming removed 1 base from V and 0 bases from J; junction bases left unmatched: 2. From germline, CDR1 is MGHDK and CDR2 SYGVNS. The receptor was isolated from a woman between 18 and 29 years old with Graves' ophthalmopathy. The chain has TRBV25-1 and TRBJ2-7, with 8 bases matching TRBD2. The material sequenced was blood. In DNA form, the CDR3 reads TGTGCCAGCAGTGAATCCAGCGGGAGCTCCTACGAGCAGTACTTC. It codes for CASSESSGSSYEQYF.